This T cell receptor beta chain was retrieved from a study of T-cell memory formation after mild COVID-19. About the study: In these data, TCR clusters were largely donor specific.

The study, taken as a whole, reports: Pre-infection memory harbored some responding clones, suggesting cross-reactive memory joined. The authors left the SARS-CoV-2 specificity of second-wave clones peaking on day 37 unconfirmed.

As to this clonotype: Antigen unknown.

Employing constant-segment primers, 5'RACE generated TCR alpha and TCR beta cDNA libraries bearing sample barcodes and UMIs. TCRdb itself ran the 5' RACE reads through MiXCR, one entry per CDR3 protein. This repertoire shows roughly 450,000 distinct CDR3 sequences, under 20% found once; its top ten account for around a fifth. Trimming pared 10 bases from V and 8 bases from J, leaving 12 bases between. Germline loops: CDR1 SGHVS, CDR2 FNYEAQ. CDR3 length equals 11 residues. Sequenced: PBMCs or a T cell subset sorted from them (not recorded which). The sequence derives from a man aged 18 to 30 who had mild COVID-19 (a few samples of this study predate the infection). Cell type and time point are not known. This rearrangement joins TRBV7-6 to TRBJ2-1; D remains unclear. The CDR3: CATSGSDEQFF. CDR3 nucleotides: TGTGCCACCTCGGGCTCCGATGAGCAGTTCTTC.